This TCR beta chain was found in a study of shared clonotypes between healthy human individuals. Study as a whole: Serving as donors were a couple of women and a few men, whose ages spanned 18 to 49.

CDR1 is MNHNS, CDR2 SASEGT, per germline. After removal of 1 base from V and 5 bases from J, the junction contained 8 bases not matched to a gene. This CDR3 contains 17 residues. Produced via immunoSEQ multiplex PCR; TCRdb's table is partial and in-frame only. Here the sample spans roughly 2 million clones, approximately 95% being singletons. The chain links TRBV6-1 to TRBJ2-2; 9 bases map to TRBD1. The clonotype originates from a man younger than 35 in good health. Material: naive CD4+ T cells sorted from blood. Subset meaning: CD45RA+ positively selected. The CDR3: CASSEVPGTGRTGELFF. For the CDR3, the DNA is TGTGCCAGCAGTGAAGTTCCCGGGACAGGGAGAACCGGGGAGCTGTTTTTT.